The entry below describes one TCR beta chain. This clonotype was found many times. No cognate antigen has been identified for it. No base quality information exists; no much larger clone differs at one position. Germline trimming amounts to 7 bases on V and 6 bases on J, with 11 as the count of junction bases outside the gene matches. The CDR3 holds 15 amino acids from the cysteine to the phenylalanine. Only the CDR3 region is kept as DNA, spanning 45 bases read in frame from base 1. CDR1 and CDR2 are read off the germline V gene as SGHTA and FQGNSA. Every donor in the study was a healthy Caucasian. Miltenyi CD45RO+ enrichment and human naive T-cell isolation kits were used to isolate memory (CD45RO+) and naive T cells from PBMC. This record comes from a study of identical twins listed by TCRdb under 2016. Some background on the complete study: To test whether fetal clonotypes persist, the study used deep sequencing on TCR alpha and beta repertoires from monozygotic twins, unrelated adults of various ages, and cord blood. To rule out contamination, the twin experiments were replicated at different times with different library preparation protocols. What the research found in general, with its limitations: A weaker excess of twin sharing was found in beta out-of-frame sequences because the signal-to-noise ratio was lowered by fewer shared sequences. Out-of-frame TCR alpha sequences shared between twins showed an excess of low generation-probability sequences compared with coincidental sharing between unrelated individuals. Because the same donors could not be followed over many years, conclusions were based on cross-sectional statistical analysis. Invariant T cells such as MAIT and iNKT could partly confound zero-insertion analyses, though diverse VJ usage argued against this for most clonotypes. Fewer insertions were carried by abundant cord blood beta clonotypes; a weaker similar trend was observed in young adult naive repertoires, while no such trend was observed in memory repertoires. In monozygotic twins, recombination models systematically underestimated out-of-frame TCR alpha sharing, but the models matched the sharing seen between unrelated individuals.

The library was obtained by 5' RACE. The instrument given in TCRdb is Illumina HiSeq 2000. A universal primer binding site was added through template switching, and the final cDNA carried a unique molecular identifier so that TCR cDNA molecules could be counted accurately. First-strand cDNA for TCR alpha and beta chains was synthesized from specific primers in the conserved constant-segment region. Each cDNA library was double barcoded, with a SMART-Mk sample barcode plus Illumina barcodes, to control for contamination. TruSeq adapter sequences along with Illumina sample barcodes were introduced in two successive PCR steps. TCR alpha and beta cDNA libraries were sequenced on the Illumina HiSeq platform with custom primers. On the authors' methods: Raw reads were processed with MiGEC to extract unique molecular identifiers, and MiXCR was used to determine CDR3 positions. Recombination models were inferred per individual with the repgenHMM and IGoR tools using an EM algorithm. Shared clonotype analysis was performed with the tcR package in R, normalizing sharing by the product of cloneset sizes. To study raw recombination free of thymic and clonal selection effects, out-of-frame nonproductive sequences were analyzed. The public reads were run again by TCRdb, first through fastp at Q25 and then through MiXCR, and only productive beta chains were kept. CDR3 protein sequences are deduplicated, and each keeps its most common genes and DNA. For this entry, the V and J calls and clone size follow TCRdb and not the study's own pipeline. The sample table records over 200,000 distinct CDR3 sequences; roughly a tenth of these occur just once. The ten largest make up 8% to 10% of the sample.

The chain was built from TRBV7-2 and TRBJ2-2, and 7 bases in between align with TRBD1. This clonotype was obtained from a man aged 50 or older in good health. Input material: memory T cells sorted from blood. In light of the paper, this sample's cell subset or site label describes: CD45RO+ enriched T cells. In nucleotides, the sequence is TGTGCCAGCAATCCCGGGACAGCAAACGCCGGGGAGCTGTTTTTT. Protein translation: CASNPGTANAGELFF.